This record concerns one TCR beta chain sequence. Sequencing used immunoSEQ multiplex PCR; TCRdb keeps in-frame clones, though not all of them. The sample includes approximately 92,000 clones, about 92% of them seen just once. The sample is drawn from a study of control samples from healthy donors and cancer patients. This CDR3 has 16 residues. With V trimmed by 0 bases and J by 4 bases, 4 bases remained unmatched. CDR1 SGHRS and CDR2 YFSETQ come from the germline V gene. This chain connects TRBV5-1 to TRBJ1-6, with 7 bases identical to TRBD1. The sequence came from a woman aged 25 to 39 in good health. The sequencing sample was made of blood. This chain's CDR3 is CASSLGGQRYNSPLHF. The CDR3 DNA is TGCGCCAGCAGCTTGGGGGGACAGAGATATAATTCACCCCTCCACTTT.